This entry is about one T cell receptor (beta chain). Its binding antigen is unknown. The sample comes from a study of monozygotic twins with inflammatory bowel disease (dated by TCRdb to 2018 to 2020). Looking at the study overall: In total, some 30 monozygotic twin pairs made up the full study: 19 Danish pairs, all IBD-discordant, plus nine German pairs, of which four were IBD-concordant and five were IBD-discordant. The search for disease-associated traits relied mainly on comparing IBD patients with their genetically identical healthy co-twins within discordant pairs. Each individual had, on average, about 151 000 unique TCRalpha sequences and 181 000 unique TCRbeta sequences available for analysis.

Library method: 5' RACE. The input for every TCR library was 3,500 to 4,000 ng of total RNA. For each sample, cDNA was synthesized in eight separate reactions using SMARTScribe reverse transcriptase. Unique molecular identifiers containing a 6-nucleotide sample barcode were introduced through template switching during cDNA synthesis. TCRalpha and TCRbeta cDNA was amplified by two nested PCRs of roughly 15 and 9 cycles, with bead purification after each PCR. Before amplification, the cDNA was both treated with uracil DNA-glycosylase and purified with the QIAquick PCR purification kit. In the second PCR, Illumina TruSeq-compatible adapters and sample-specific barcodes were added. Library quality and concentration were checked on TapeStation and Qubit, and libraries were pooled at approximately 5 ng each. Pooled libraries were sequenced on an Illumina HiSeq2500 single-index Rapid Run with 2 x 100 bp reads and custom sequencing primers. On the authors' methods: UMI-based consensus assembly with MiGEC version 1.2.6 was used to correct PCR and sequencing errors. V(D)J alignment, clonotype assembly and CDR3 extraction were performed with MiXCR version 2.1.1. To normalise gene usage, clonotype sharing and MAIT/NKT TCR abundance, the top 1000, 10 000 and 20 000 clonotypes in each sample were analysed. Diversity was computed as the inverse Simpson index with the vegan R package after downsampling to 27 000 UMIs. Statistical testing used paired Mann-Whitney U tests on the discordant twin pairs and applied Benjamini-Hochberg correction for multiple testing. Through TCRdb reprocessing, the reads give one entry per CDR3 protein sequence; DNA is omitted. None of the V and J calls come from the authors' own analysis; TCRdb made them. In this sample's table one finds some 450,000 distinct CDR3 sequences. Roughly 2.3% of the sample goes to the ten largest clones.

From each donor, an approximately 2.7 ml peripheral blood sample was collected into PAXgene tubes and kept at -80 degrees C. Total RNA was isolated from whole blood with the PAXgene blood miRNA kit on an automated QIAcube, without T cell sorting. Peripheral blood from monozygotic twin pairs, either concordant or discordant for inflammatory bowel disease, underwent deep TCRalpha and TCRbeta repertoire profiling that used unique molecular barcoding. Smoking habits were recorded for all twin pairs, with individuals classified as current, former or never smokers. The germline V gene (reference sequence) sets CDR1 to MNHEY and CDR2 to SMNVEV. Reading from cysteine to phenylalanine, the CDR3 counts 13 amino acids. DNA is not on record. What the work shows at the level of the full study, not this receptor alone: Different T cell subtypes could not be distinguished in the analysis. No single strong signal or clonotype linked to IBD turned up in the results, so the idea that one exists was not supported. Background noise and inter-individual variability may have been introduced into the repertoires by the differing immunosuppressive treatments among patients. A decrease in TCRbeta repertoire diversity, as measured by inverse Simpson index, was observed in IBD patients compared with their healthy co-twins. Repertoire similarity did not differ between concordant and discordant twins, which could be due to limited statistical power. Compared with healthy twins, IBD patients had fewer clonotypes in common with other individuals, a difference most pronounced in patients showing signs of disease activity.

This sequence uses TRBV27 and TRBJ1-5; TCRdb reports TRBD1, a call that lacks DNA to check it against. Sequencing was carried out using blood. The receptor's source is a human donor with ulcerative colitis or Crohn's disease, or a healthy co-twin of an affected twin (not recorded which). The CDR3 amino acid sequence is: CASTNGGNQPQHF.